A single sample is the source of the 5 T cell receptor beta chains below, sequenced in a study of cytomegalovirus exposure and HLA in healthy donors. Amplification used 60 Vbeta primers and 13 Jbeta primers. The repertoire was sequenced with immunoSEQ multiplex PCR; TCRdb's copy has only in-frame clones and lacks some. The sample has about 160,000 clones; roughly 80% are singletons. The sequenced material came from PBMCs. The receptors were gathered from a male donor in good health and CMV-seronegative.

This clone occurred a few times. This chain links TRBV27 with TRBJ2-7; 11 bases match TRBD1. V trimming: 5 bases; J trimming: 1 base; junction bases outside the gene matches: 10. Germline lookup yields CDR1 MNHEY and CDR2 SMNVEV (reference sequence). This CDR3 has 17 residues. The CDR3 sequence is CASSPPRTGGFSYEQYF. The DNA for the CDR3 is TGTGCCAGCAGTCCACCTCGGACAGGGGGCTTTTCCTACGAGCAGTACTTC.

The chain has TRBV4-3 and TRBJ1-2, with TRBD1 matching 7 bases. Germline V gene lookup returns CDR1 LGHNA and CDR2 YSLEER. CDR3 size: 15 residues. Germline trimming cut 1 base from V and 4 bases from J; bases unmatched to any gene: 6. The CDR3 DNA reads TGCGCCAGCAGCCAAGCGACAGGGATTTTCTATGGCTACACCTTC. Its translation is CASSQATGIFYGYTF.

V usage is TRBV7-9 and J usage is TRBJ1-1, with 7 positions matching TRBD1. CDR3 length: 15 residues. Losses at the gene ends were 2 bases for V and 0 bases for J; bases not matched to a gene: 3. The germline gives CDR1 SEHNR, CDR2 FQNEAQ (reference sequence). This CDR3 is CASSLQGGMNTEAFF. The CDR3 region has the DNA TGTGCCAGCAGCTTACAAGGGGGCATGAACACTGAAGCTTTCTTT.

The chain uses TRBV18 and TRBJ2-7, with D perhaps matching TRBD2 (5 bases). CDR1 is KGHSH and CDR2 is LQKENI in the germline V gene. V was pared by 4 bases and J by 1 base, with 17 bases between. The CDR3 is 16 amino acids. The CDR3 loop reads CASSLRGRITSYEQYF. The CDR3 DNA is TGTGCCAGCTCACTAAGAGGGCGCATCACTTCCTACGAGCAGTACTTC.

The rearrangement uses TRBV9 and TRBJ1-1; TRBD1 matches 7 bases. The J segment lost 2 bases and the V segment lost 4 bases, leaving 8 bases of the junction unmatched. The CDR3 runs 15 residues. Germline V gene sequence: CDR1 SGDLS, CDR2 YYNGEE. This chain's CDR3 is CASSPSGTANTEAFF. The CDR3 nucleotides are TGTGCCAGCAGCCCTTCCGGGACAGCAAACACTGAAGCTTTCTTT.